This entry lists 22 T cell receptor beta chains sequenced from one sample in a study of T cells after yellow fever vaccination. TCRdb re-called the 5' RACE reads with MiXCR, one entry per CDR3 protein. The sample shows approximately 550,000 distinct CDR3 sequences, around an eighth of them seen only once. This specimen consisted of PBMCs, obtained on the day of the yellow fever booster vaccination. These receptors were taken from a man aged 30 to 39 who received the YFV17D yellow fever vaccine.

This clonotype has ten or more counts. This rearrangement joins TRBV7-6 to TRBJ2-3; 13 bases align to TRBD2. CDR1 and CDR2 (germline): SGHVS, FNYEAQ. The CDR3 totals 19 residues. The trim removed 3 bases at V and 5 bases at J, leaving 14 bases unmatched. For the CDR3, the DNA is TGTGCCAGCAGCTTGGGACTAGCGGGGCTCCAAAACGGGGAAGATACGCAGTATTTT. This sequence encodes CASSLGLAGLQNGEDTQYF.

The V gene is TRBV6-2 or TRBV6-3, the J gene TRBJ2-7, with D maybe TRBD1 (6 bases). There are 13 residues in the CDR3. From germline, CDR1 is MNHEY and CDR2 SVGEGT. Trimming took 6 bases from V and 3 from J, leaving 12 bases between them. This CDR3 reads CASSKTGNYEQYF. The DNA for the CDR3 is TGTGCCAGCAGCAAAACAGGGAACTACGAGCAGTACTTC.

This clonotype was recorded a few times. In DNA, the CDR3 is TGTGCCAGCAGCTTAGCGACGGGAACCGGGGAGCTGTTTTTT. Protein product: CASSLATGTGELFF. The J gene is TRBJ2-2, the V gene TRBV7-2; TRBD2 is a possible D gene (5 bases). V was clipped by 0 bases and J by 5 bases, with 7 bases between them. The germline gives CDR1 SGHTA, CDR2 FQGNSA. This CDR3 comprises 14 residues.

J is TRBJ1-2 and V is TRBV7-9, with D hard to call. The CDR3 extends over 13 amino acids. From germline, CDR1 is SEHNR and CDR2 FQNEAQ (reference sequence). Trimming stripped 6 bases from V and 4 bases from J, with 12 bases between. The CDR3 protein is CASRLGFGYGYTF. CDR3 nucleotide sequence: TGTGCCAGCAGATTGGGATTCGGCTATGGCTACACCTTC. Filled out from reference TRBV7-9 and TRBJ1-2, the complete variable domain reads DTGVSQNPRHKITKRGQNVTFRCDPISEHNRLYWYRQTLGQGPEFLTYFQNEAQLEKSRLLSDRFSAERPKGSFSTLEIQRTEQGDSAMYLCASRLGFGYGYTFGSGTRLTVV.

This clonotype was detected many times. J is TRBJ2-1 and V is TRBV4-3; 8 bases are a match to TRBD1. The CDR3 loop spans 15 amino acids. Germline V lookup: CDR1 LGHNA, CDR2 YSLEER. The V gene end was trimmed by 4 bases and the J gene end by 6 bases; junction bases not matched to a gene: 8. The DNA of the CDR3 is TGCGCCAGCAGCCGAGGACAGGGTTTAGTCAATGAGCAGTTCTTC. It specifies CASSRGQGLVNEQFF.

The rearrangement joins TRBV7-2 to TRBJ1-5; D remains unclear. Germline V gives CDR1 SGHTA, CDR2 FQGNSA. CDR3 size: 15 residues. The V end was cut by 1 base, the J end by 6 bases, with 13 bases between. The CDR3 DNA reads TGTGCCAGCAGCTTAGGGGTGGGGAGGGCTCAGCCCCAGCATTTT. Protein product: CASSLGVGRAQPQHF.

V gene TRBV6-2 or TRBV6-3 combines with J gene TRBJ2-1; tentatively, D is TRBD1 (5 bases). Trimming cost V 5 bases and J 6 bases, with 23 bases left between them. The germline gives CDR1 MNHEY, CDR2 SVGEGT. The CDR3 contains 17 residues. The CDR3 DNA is TGTGCCAGCAGTACAGGCCTGGCCAGGGCCCTAGGCAATGAGCAGTTCTTC. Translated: CASSTGLARALGNEQFF.

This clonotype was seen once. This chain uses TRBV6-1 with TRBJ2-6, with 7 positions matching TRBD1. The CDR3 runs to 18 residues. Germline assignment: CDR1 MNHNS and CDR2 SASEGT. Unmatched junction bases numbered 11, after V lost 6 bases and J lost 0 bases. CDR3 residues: CASSRDSPRFSGANVLTF. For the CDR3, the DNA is TGTGCCAGCAGCCGGGACAGCCCACGATTCTCTGGGGCCAACGTCCTGACTTTC.

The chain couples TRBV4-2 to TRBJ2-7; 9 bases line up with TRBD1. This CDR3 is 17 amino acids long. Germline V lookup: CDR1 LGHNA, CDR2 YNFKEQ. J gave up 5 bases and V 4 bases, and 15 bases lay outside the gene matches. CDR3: CASSRTSGGQGPHEQYF. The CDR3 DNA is TGTGCCAGCAGCCGCACTTCCGGGGGACAGGGTCCCCACGAGCAGTACTTC.

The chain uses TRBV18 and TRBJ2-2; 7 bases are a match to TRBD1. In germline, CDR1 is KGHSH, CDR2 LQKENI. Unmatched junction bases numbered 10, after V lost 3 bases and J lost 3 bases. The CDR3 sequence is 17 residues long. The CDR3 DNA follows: TGTGCCAGCTCACCCTCGCCCCGACAGGGAGACACCGGGGAGCTGTTTTTT. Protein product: CASSPSPRQGDTGELFF.

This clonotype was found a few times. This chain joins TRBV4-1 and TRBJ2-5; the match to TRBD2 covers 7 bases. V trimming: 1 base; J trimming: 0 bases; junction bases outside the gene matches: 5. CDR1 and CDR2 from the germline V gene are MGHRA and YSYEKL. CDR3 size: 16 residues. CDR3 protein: CASSQAGTKYQETQYF. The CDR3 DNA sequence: TGCGCCAGCAGCCAAGCGGGGACTAAGTACCAAGAGACCCAGTACTTC.

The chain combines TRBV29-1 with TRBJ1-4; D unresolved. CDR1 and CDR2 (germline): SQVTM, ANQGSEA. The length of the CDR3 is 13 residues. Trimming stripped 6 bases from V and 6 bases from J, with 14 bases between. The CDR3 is CSVRPDPHEKLFF. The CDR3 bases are TGCAGCGTCAGACCGGACCCTCATGAAAAACTGTTTTTT. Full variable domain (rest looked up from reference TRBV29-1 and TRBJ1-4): SAVISQKPSRDICQRGTSLTIQCQVDSQVTMMFWYRQQPGQSLTLIATANQGSEATYESGFVIDKFPISRPNLTFSTLTVSNMSPEDSSIYLCSVRPDPHEKLFFGSGTQLSVL.

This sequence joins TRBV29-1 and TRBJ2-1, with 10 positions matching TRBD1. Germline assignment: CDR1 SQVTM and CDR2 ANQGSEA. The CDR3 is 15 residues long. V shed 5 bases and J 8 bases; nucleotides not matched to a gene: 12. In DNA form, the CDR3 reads TGCAGCGTTTGGTTACTGACAGGGGGCTTCGATGAGCAGTTCTTC. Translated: CSVWLLTGGFDEQFF.

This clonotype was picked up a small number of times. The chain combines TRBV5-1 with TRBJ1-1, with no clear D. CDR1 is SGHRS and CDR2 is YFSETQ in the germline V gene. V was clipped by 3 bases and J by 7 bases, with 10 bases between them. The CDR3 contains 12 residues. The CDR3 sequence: CASSYGRSEAFF. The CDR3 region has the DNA TGCGCCAGCAGCTACGGACGAAGTGAAGCTTTCTTT.

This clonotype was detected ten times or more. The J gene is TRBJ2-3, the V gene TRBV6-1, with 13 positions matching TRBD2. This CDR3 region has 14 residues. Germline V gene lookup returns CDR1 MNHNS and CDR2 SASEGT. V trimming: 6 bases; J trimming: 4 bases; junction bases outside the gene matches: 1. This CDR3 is CASRLAGGPDTQYF. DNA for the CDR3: TGTGCCAGCAGACTAGCGGGAGGGCCAGATACGCAGTATTTT.

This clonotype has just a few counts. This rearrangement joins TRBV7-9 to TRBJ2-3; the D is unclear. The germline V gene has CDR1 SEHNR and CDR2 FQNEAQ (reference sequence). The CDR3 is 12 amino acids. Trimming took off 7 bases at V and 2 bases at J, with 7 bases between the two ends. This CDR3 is CASTLDTDTQYF. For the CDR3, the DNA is TGTGCCAGCACCCTCGACACAGATACGCAGTATTTT.

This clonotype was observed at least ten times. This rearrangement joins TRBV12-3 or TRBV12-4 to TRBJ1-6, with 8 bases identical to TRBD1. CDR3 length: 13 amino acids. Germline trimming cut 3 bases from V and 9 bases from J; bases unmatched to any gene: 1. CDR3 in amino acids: CASSLDRVSPLHF. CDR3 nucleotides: TGTGCCAGCAGTTTGGACAGGGTTTCACCCCTCCACTTT.

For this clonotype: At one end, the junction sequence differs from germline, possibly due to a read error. The CDR3 reads CASSLEAGGRNF. CDR3 DNA: TGTGCCAGCAGCTTAGAAGCAGGGGGCCGGAACTTC. The V gene is TRBV7-2, the J gene TRBJ2-7, with 8 bases identical to TRBD1. The CDR3 loop spans 12 amino acids. Per the germline V gene, CDR1 is SGHTA and CDR2 is FQGNSA.

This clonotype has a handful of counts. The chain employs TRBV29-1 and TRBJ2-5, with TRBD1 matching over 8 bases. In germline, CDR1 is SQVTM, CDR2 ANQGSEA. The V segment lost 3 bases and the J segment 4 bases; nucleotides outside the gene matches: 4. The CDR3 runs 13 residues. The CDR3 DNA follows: TGCAGCGTTGAGACAGGGGAAATAGAGACCCAGTACTTC. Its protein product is CSVETGEIETQYF. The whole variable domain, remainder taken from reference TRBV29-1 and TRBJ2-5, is SAVISQKPSRDICQRGTSLTIQCQVDSQVTMMFWYRQQPGQSLTLIATANQGSEATYESGFVIDKFPISRPNLTFSTLTVSNMSPEDSSIYLCSVETGEIETQYFGPGTRLLVL.

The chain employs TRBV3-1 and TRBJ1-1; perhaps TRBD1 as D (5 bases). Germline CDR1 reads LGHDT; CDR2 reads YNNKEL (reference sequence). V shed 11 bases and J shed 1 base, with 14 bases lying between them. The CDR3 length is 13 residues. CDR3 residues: CASKGSQNTEAFF. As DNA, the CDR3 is TGTGCCTCAAAGGGGTCGCAGAACACTGAAGCTTTCTTT.

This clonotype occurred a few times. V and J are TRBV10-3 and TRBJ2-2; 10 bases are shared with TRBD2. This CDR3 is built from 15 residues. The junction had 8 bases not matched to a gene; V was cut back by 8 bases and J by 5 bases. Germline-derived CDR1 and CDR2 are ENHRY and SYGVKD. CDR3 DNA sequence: TGTGCCATCCCGTCCGGACTAGCGGTGACCGGGGAGCTGTTTTTT. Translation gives CAIPSGLAVTGELFF.

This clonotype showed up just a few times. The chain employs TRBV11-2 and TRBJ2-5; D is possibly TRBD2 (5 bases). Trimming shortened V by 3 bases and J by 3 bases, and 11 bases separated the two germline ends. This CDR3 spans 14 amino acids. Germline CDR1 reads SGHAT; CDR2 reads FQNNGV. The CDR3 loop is CASSFSSSKETQYF. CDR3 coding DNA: TGTGCCAGCAGCTTTAGTTCTAGCAAAGAGACCCAGTACTTC.